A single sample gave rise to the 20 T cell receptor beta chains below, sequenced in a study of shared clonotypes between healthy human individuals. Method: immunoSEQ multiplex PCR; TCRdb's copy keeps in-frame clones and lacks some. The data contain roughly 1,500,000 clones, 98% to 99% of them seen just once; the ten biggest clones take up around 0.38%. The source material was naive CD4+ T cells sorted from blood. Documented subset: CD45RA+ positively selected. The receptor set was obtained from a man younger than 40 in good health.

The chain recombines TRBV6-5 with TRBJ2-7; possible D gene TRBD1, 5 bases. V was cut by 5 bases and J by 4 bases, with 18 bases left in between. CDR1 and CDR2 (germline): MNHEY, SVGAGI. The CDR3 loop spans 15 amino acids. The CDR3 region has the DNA TGTGCCAGCAGTCATTACAGCGTAGGGGCATACGAGCAGTACTTC. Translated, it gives CASSHYSVGAYEQYF.

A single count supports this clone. CDR3 sequence (DNA): TGCGCCAGCAGCCAAGCAAGTTACAGTACCTACACCTTC. Encoded protein: CASSQASYSTYTF. This chain links TRBV4-3 with TRBJ1-2; no clear D. The germline CDR1 and CDR2 sequences are LGHNA and YSLEER. The CDR3 is made up of 13 amino acids. V was cut by 1 base and J by 10 bases, with 13 bases left in between.

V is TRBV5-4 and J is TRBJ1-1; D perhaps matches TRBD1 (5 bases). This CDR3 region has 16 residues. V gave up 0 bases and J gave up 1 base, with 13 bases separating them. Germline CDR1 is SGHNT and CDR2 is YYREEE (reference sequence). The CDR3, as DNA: TGTGCCAGCAGCTTGGATTGGGGGGTAAGGAACACTGAAGCTTTCTTT. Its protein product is CASSLDWGVRNTEAFF.

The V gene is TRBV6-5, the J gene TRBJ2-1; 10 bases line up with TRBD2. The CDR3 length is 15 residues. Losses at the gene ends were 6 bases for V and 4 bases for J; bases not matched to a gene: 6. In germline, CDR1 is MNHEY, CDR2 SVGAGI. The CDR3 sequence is CASRERTSGYNEQFF. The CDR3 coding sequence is TGTGCCAGCAGAGAGAGGACTAGCGGTTACAATGAGCAGTTCTTC.

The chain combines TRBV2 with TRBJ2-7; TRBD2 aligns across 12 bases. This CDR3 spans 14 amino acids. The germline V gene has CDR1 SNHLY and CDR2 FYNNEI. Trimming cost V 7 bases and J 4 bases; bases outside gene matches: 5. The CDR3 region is CASKLGLAGYEQYF. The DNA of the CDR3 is TGTGCCAGCAAATTGGGACTAGCGGGTTACGAGCAGTACTTC.

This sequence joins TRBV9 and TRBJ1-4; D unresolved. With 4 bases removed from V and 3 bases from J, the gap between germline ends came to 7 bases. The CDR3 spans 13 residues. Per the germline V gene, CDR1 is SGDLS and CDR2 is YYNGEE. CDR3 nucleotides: TGTGCCAGCAGCTCGAGCCCTAATGAAAAACTGTTTTTT. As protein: CASSSSPNEKLFF.

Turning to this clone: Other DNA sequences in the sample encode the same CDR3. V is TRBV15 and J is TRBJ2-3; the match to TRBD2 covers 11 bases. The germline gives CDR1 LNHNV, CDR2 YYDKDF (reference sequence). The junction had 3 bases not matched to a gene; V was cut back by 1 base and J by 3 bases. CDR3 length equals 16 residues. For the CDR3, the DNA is TGTGCCACCAGCAGAGGGCTAGCGGGAGGAACAGATACGCAGTATTTT. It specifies CATSRGLAGGTDTQYF.

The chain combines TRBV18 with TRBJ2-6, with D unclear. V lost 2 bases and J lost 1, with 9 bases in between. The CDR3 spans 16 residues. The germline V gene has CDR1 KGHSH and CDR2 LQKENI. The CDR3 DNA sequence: TGTGCCAGCTCACCAATAGTCCTGTCTGGGGCCAACGTCCTGACTTTC. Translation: CASSPIVLSGANVLTF.

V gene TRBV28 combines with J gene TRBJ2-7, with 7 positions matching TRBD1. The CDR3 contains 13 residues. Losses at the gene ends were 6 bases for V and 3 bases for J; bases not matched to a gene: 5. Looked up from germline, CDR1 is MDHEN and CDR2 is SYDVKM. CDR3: CASSRDSNYEQYF. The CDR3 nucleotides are TGTGCCAGCAGCCGGGACAGCAACTACGAGCAGTACTTC. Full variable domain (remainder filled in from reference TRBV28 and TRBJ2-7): DVKVTQSSRYLVKRTGEKVFLECVQDMDHENMFWYRQDPGLGLRLIYFSYDVKMKEKGDIPEGYSVSREKKERFSLILESASTNQTSMYLCASSRDSNYEQYFGPGTRLTVT.

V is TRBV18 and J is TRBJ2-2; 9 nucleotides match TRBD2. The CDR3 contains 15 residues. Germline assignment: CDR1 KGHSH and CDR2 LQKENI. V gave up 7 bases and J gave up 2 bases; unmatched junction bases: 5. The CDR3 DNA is TGTGCCAGCTATAGACTAGCGGATAACACCGGGGAGCTGTTTTTT. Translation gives CASYRLADNTGELFF.

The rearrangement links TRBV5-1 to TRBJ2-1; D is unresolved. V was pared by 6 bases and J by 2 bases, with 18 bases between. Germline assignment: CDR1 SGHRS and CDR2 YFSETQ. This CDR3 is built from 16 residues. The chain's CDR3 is CASKARVGVTYNEQFF. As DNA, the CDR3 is TGCGCCAGCAAGGCCCGGGTTGGCGTTACCTACAATGAGCAGTTCTTC.

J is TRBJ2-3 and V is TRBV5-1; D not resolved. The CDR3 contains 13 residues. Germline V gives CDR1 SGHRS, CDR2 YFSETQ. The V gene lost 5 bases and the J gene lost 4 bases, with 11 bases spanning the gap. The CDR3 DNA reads TGCGCCAGCAGGCCCACGGGCCCAGATACGCAGTATTTT. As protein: CASRPTGPDTQYF.

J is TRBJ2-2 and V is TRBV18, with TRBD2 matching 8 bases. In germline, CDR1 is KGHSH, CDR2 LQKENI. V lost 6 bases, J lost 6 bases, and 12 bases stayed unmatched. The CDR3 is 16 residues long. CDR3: CASSPGLARTSGELFF. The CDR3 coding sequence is TGTGCCAGCTCGCCAGGACTAGCAAGAACTTCCGGGGAGCTGTTTTTT.

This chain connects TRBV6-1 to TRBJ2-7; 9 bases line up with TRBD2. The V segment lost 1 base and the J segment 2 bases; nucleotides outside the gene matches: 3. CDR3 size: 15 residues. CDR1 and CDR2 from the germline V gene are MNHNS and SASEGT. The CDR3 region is CASSEVAGAAYEQYF. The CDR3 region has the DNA TGTGCCAGCAGTGAAGTAGCGGGAGCCGCCTACGAGCAGTACTTC.

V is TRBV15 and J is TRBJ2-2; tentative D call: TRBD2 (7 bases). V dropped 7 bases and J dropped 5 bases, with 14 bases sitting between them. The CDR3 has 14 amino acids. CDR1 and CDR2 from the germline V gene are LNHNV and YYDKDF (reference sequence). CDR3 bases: TGTGCCACCAACCCAAAGGGGGGGACCGGGGAGCTGTTTTTT. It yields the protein CATNPKGGTGELFF.

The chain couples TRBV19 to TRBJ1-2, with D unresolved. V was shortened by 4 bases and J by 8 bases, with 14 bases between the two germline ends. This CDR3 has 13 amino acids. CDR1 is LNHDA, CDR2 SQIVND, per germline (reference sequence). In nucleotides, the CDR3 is TGTGCCAGTAGTAACCGGGAGCCTAGGGGCTACACCTTC. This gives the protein CASSNREPRGYTF.

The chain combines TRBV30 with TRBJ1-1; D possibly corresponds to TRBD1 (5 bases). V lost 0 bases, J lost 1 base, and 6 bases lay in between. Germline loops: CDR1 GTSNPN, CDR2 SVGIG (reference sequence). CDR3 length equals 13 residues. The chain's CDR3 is CAWSVQENTEAFF. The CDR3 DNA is TGTGCCTGGAGTGTACAGGAGAACACTGAAGCTTTCTTT.

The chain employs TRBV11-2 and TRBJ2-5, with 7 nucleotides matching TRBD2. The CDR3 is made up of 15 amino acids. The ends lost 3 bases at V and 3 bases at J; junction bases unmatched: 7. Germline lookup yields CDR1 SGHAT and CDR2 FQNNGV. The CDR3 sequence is CASSFSASGEETQYF. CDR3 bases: TGTGCCAGCAGCTTCTCCGCTAGCGGTGAAGAGACCCAGTACTTC.

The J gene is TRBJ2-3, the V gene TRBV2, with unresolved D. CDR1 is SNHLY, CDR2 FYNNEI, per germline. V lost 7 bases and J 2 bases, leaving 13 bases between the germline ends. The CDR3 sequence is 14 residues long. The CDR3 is CASNGWPPTDTQYF. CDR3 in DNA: TGTGCCAGCAATGGCTGGCCACCCACAGATACGCAGTATTTT.

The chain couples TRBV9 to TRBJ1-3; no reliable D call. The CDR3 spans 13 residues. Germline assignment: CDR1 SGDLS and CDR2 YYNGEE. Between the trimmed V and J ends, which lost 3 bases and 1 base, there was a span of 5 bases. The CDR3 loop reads CASSALSGNTIYF. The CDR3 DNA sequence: TGTGCCAGCAGCGCCTTATCTGGAAACACCATATATTTT.